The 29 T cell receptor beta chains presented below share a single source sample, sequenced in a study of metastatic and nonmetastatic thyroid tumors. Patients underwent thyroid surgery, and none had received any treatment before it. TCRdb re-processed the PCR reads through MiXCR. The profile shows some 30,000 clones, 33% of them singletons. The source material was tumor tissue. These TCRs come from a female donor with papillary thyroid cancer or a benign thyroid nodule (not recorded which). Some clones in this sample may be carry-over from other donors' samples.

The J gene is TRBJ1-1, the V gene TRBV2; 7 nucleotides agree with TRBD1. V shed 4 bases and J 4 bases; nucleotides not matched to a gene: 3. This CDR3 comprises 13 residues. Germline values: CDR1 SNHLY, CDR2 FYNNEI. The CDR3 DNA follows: TGTGCCAGCAGTGGACAGGGAGGCACTGAAGCTTTCTTT. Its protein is CASSGQGGTEAFF.

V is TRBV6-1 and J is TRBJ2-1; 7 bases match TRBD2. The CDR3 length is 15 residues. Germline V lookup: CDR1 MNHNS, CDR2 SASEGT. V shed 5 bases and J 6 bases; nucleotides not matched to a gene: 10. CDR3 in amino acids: CASSLLSGGSNEQFF. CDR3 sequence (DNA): TGTGCCAGCAGTTTGTTGTCGGGAGGAAGCAATGAGCAGTTCTTC.

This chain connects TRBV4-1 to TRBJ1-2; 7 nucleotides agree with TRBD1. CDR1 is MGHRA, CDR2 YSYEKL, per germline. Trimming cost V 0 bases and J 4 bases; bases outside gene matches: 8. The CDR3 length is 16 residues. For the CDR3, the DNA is TGCGCCAGCAGCCAAGAAGGAGGGGGCGCGGGCTATGGCTACACCTTC. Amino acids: CASSQEGGGAGYGYTF.

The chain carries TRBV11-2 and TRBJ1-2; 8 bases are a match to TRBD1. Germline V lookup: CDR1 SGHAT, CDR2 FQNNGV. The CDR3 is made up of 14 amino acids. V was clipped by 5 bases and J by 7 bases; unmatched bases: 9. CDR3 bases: TGTGCCAGCAGCCTAGGACAGGGATCAGTTGGCTACACCTTC. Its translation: CASSLGQGSVGYTF.

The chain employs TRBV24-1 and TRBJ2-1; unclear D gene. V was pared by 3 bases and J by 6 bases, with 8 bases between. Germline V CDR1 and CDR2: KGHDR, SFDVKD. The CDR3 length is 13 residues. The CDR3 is CATSDPKSNEQFF. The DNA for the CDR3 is TGTGCCACCAGTGATCCCAAAAGCAATGAGCAGTTCTTC.

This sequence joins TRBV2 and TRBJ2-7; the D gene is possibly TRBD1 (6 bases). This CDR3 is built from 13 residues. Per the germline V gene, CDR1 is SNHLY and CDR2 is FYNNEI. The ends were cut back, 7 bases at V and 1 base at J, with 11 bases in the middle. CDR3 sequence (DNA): TGTGCCAGCACTCGGACAGTGTCCTACGAGCAGTACTTC. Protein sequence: CASTRTVSYEQYF.

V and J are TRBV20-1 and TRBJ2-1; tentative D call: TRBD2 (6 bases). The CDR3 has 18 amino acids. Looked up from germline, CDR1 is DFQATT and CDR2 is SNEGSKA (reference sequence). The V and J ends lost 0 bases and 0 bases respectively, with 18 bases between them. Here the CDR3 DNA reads TGCAGTGCTAGAGATCTGAGGACTACTACAAGCTCCTACAATGAGCAGTTCTTC. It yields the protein CSARDLRTTTSSYNEQFF.

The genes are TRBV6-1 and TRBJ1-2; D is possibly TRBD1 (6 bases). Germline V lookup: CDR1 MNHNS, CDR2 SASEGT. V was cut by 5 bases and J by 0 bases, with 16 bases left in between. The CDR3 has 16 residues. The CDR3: CASSSGGARSNYGYTF. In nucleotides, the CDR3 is TGTGCCAGCAGTTCTGGGGGGGCCCGATCTAACTATGGCTACACCTTC.

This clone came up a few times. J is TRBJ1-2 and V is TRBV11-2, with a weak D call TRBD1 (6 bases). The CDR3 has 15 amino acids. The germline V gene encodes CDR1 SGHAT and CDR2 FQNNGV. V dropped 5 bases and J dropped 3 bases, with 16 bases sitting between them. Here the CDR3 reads CASSPQAGADYGYTF. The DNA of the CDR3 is TGTGCCAGCAGCCCCCAGGCAGGGGCAGACTATGGCTACACCTTC.

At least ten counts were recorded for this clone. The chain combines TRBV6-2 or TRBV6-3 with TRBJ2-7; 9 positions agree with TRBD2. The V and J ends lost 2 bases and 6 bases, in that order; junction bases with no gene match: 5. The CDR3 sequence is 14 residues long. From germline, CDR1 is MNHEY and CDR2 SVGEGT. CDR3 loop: CASSYLGTSSEQYF. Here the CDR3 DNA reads TGTGCCAGCAGTTACCTTGGGACTAGCAGCGAGCAGTACTTC.

Here the CDR3 reads CASSLTLILGANVLTF. DNA of the CDR3: TGTGCCAGCAGCTTAACCCTGATCCTCGGGGCCAACGTCCTGACTTTC. This chain uses TRBV11-2 with TRBJ2-6; D remains ambiguous. This CDR3 spans 16 amino acids. The germline gives CDR1 SGHAT, CDR2 FQNNGV. V was trimmed by 2 bases and J by 4 bases, leaving 12 bases between them. The full variable domain, its missing parts supplied by reference TRBV11-2 and TRBJ2-6, is EAGVAQSPRYKIIEKRQSVAFWCNPISGHATLYWYQQILGQGPKLLIQFQNNGVVDDSQLPKDRFSAERLKGVDSTLKIQPAKLEDSAVYLCASSLTLILGANVLTFGAGSRLTVL.

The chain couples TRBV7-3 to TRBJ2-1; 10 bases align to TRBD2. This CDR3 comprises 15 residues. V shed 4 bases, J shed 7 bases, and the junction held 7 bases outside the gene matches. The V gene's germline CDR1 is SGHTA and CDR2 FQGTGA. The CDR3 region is CASSSGTSDLNEQFF. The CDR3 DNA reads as TGTGCCAGCAGCTCCGGGACTAGCGATTTAAATGAGCAGTTCTTC.

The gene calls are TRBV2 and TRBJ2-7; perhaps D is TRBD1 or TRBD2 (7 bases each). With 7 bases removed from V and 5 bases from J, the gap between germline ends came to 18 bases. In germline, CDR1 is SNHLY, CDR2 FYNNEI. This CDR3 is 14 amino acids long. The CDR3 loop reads CASTGGGAVDEQYF. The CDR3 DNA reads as TGTGCCAGCACAGGGGGGGGGGCTGTCGACGAGCAGTACTTC.

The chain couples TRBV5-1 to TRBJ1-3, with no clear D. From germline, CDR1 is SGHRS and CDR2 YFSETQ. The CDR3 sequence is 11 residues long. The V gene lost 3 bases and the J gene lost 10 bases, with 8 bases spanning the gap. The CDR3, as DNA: TGCGCCAGCAGCTCCAGTGGTACCATATATTTT. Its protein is CASSSSGTIYF.

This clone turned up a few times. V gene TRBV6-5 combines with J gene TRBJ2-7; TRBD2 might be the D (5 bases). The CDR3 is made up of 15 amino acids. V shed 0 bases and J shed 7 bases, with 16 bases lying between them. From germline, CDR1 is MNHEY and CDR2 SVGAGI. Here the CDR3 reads CASSYSVTGGREQYF. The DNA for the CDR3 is TGTGCCAGCAGTTACTCTGTTACCGGAGGAAGGGAGCAGTACTTC.

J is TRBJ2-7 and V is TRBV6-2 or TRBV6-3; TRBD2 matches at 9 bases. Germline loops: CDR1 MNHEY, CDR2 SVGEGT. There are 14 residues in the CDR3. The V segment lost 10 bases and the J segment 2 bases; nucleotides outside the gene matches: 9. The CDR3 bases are TGTGCCACCATTCCCAGCGGGAGGCCCTACGAGCAGTACTTC. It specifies CATIPSGRPYEQYF.

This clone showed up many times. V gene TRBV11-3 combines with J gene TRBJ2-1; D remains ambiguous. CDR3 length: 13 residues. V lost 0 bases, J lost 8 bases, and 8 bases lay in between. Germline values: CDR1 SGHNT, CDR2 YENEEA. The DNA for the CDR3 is TGTGCCAGCAGCTTAGAGGTGGCGGATGAGCAGTTCTTC. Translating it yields CASSLEVADEQFF.

The CDR3 DNA is TGTGCCAGCAGCTCAGGTGGAGGCCGCTCCAACGTCCTGACTTTC. Translation gives CASSSGGGRSNVLTF. The chain recombines TRBV7-3 with TRBJ2-6, with a tentative D call TRBD2 (5 bases). V shed 4 bases and J shed 8 bases, with 15 bases lying between them. Germline CDR1 reads SGHTA; CDR2 reads FQGTGA. The CDR3 is made up of 15 amino acids.

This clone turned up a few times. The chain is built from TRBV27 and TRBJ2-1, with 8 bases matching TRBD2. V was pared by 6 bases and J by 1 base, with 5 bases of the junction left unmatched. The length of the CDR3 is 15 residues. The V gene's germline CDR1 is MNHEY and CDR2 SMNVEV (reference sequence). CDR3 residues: CASRSGLASYNEQFF. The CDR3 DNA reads TGTGCCAGCAGGTCCGGACTAGCATCCTACAATGAGCAGTTCTTC.

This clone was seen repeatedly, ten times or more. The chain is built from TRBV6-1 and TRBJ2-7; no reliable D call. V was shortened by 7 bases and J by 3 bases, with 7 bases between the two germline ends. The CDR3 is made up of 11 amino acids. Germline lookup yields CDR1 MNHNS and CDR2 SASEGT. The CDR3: CASTHSYEQYF. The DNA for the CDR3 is TGTGCCAGCACCCACAGCTACGAGCAGTACTTC.

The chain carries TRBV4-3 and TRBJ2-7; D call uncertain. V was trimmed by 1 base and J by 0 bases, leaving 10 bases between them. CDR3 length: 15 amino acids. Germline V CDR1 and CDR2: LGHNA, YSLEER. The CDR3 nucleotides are TGCGCCAGCAGCCAAGGTACGCCGAGCTCCTACGAGCAGTACTTC. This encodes CASSQGTPSSYEQYF.

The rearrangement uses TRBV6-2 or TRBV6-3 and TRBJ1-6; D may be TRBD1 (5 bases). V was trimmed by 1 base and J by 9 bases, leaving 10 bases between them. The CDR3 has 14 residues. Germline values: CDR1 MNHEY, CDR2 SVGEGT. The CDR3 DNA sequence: TGTGCCAGCAGTTACTGGGGCCTTCGTTCACCCCTCCACTTT. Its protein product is CASSYWGLRSPLHF.

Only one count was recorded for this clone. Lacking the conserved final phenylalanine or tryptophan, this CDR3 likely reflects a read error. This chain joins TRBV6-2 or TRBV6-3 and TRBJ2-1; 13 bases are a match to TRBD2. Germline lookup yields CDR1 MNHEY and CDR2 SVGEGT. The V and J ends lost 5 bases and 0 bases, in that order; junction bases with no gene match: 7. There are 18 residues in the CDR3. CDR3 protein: CASSTRLAGGSSYNEQFL. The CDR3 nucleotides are TGTGCCAGCAGTACCCGACTAGCGGGGGGTAGCTCCTACAATGAGCAGTTCTTA.

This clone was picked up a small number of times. The CDR3 DNA reads TGTGCCAGCAGTTTAAGGACGGGACGGGACACCGGGGAGCTGTTTTTT. It specifies CASSLRTGRDTGELFF. The chain links TRBV12-3 or TRBV12-4 to TRBJ2-2; TRBD1 or TRBD2 may be the D gene (5 bases each). The CDR3 runs 16 residues. Trimming removed 2 bases at V and 3 bases at J, with 13 bases between.

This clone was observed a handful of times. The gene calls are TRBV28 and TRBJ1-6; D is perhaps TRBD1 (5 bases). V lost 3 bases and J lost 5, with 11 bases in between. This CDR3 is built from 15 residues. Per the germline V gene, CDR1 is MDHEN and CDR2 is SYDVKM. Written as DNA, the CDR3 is TGTGCCAGCAGTTTTAGGGGCGGGGATAATTCACCCCTCCACTTT. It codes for CASSFRGGDNSPLHF.

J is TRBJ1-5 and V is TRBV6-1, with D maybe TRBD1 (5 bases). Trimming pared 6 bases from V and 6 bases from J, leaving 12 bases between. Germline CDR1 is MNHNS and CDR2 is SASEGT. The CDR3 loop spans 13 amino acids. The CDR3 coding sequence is TGTGCCAGCAGATCCCGGGGCGGTCAGCCCCAGCATTTT. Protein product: CASRSRGGQPQHF.

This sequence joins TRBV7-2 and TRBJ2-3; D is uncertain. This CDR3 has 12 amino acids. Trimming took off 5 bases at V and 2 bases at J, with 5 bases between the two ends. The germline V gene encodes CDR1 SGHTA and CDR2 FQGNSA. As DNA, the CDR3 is TGTGCCAGCAGCACCTACACAGATACGCAGTATTTT. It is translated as CASSTYTDTQYF.

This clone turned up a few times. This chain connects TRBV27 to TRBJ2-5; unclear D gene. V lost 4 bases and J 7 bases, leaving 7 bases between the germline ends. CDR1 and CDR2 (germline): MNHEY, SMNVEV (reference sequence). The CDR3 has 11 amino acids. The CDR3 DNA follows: TGTGCCAGCAGTTCCTGGGGGACCCAGTACTTC. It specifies CASSSWGTQYF.

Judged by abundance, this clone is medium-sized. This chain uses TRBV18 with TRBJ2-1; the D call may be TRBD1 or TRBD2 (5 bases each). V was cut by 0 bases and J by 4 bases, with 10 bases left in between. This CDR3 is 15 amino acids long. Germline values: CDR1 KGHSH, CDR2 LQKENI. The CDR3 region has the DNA TGTGCCAGCTCACCACCCGGGACGGGGTACAATGAGCAGTTCTTC. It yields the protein CASSPPGTGYNEQFF.